The 23 T cell receptor beta chains presented below share a single source sample, sequenced in a study of radiation and T cells in renal cell carcinoma. The protocol was immunoSEQ multiplex PCR, while the TCRdb copy is restricted to in-frame clones and leaves out a portion. The sample shows around 130,000 clones, more than 75% of them seen only once. Stated time point: blood 2 weeks post-SBRT. The treatment is: 15 Gy SBRT to primary tumor, nephrectomy 4 weeks later. The sample here was blood, taken from a patient whose treatment included radiotherapy and nephrectomy. These receptor sequences come from a woman in her 70s with renal cell carcinoma.

This rearrangement joins TRBV28 to TRBJ2-3; no reliable D call. From germline, CDR1 is MDHEN and CDR2 SYDVKM. V lost 2 bases and J 12 bases, leaving 12 bases between the germline ends. This CDR3 region has 12 residues. CDR3 coding DNA: TGTGCCAGCAGTTTAAGTATTACAGATCAGTATTTT. Its protein is CASSLSITDQYF.

This chain connects TRBV30 to TRBJ2-7; D is ambiguous. The CDR3 extends over 13 amino acids. Deletions cut 4 bases from V and 1 base from J, with 11 bases between. The germline V gene encodes CDR1 GTSNPN and CDR2 SVGIG (reference sequence). This CDR3 reads CAWNSLASYEQYF. Here the CDR3 DNA reads TGTGCCTGGAATTCCCTCGCTTCCTACGAGCAGTACTTC.

The V gene is TRBV2, the J gene TRBJ1-1; D is perhaps TRBD1 (5 bases). Trimming left V 8 bases short and J 1 base short, with 8 bases between. Germline assignment: CDR1 SNHLY and CDR2 FYNNEI. The CDR3 sequence is 12 residues long. The CDR3 is CASLTGNTEAFF. The CDR3, as DNA: TGTGCCAGCCTTACAGGGAACACTGAAGCTTTCTTT.

The chain joins TRBV16 to TRBJ1-5; D not certain. Trimming cost V 3 bases and J 7 bases, with 16 bases left between them. The CDR3 runs to 15 residues. Germline CDR1 and CDR2: KGHSY and FQNENV. As DNA, the CDR3 is TGTGCCAGCAGCCAGTGGTCCCCGGTGGGGCAGCCCCAGCATTTT. Its translation is CASSQWSPVGQPQHF.

This chain joins TRBV19 and TRBJ2-1; the D gene is possibly TRBD1 (6 bases). The CDR3 runs to 16 residues. The germline gives CDR1 LNHDA, CDR2 SQIVND (reference sequence). V gave up 7 bases and J gave up 0 bases, with 16 bases separating them. CDR3 sequence: CASTSQGLSSYNEQFF. The DNA for the CDR3 is TGTGCCAGTACCTCACAGGGATTAAGCTCCTACAATGAGCAGTTCTTC. Variable domain in full (rest from reference TRBV19 and TRBJ2-1): DGGITQSPKYLFRKEGQNVTLSCEQNLNHDAMYWYRQDPGQGLRLIYYSQIVNDFQKGDIAEGYSVSREKKESFPLTVTSAQKNPTAFYLCASTSQGLSSYNEQFFGPGTRLTVL.

V usage is TRBV5-1 and J usage is TRBJ2-5; 11 bases fit TRBD2. Germline loops: CDR1 SGHRS, CDR2 YFSETQ. The length of the CDR3 is 15 residues. The V segment lost 1 base and the J segment 5 bases; nucleotides outside the gene matches: 4. CDR3 loop: CASSLLAGGPETQYF. CDR3 DNA: TGCGCCAGCAGCTTGTTAGCGGGGGGGCCTGAGACCCAGTACTTC.

DNA for the CDR3: TGTGCCAGTAGTGTCTCGGACAGGGTCATCCATGAAAAACTGTTTTTT. It yields the protein CASSVSDRVIHEKLFF. The J gene is TRBJ1-4, the V gene TRBV19; 8 nucleotides line up with TRBD1. Per germline, CDR1 LNHDA and CDR2 SQIVND (reference sequence). There are 16 residues in the CDR3. Germline trimming cut 5 bases from V and 6 bases from J; bases unmatched to any gene: 11.

The count of this clone is one. This chain connects TRBV7-2 to TRBJ1-5; a weak D match, TRBD1 (6 bases). The CDR3 consists of 15 residues. Germline V gives CDR1 SGHTA, CDR2 FQGNSA. The ends were cut back, 5 bases at V and 4 bases at J, with 15 bases in the middle. DNA of the CDR3: TGTGCCAGCAGCCTTCAGGGGAGGAATAATCAGCCCCAGCATTTT. Amino acid sequence: CASSLQGRNNQPQHF.

This clone was detected once. This chain uses TRBV5-4 with TRBJ1-1; TRBD1 agrees at 9 bases. The CDR3 consists of 16 residues. V lost 3 bases to trimming and J lost 3 bases; unmatched junction nucleotides: 9. Per germline, CDR1 SGHNT and CDR2 YYREEE (reference sequence). The CDR3 reads CASSSGQGRRYTEAFF. CDR3 in DNA: TGTGCCAGCAGCTCAGGACAGGGGAGGCGGTACACTGAAGCTTTCTTT.

This chain joins TRBV9 and TRBJ2-7, with TRBD2 as a possible D gene (6 bases). The V end was cut by 0 bases, the J end by 7 bases, with 17 bases between. This CDR3 is 15 amino acids long. Germline V gives CDR1 SGDLS, CDR2 YYNGEE. The CDR3 sequence is CASSVEGRGVGEQYF. The DNA of the CDR3 is TGTGCCAGCAGCGTAGAAGGGCGGGGAGTGGGGGAGCAGTACTTC.

This chain uses TRBV6-5 with TRBJ2-7; TRBD1 matches 10 bases. This CDR3 spans 15 amino acids. Looked up from germline, CDR1 is MNHEY and CDR2 is SVGAGI. The J segment lost 3 bases and the V segment lost 2 bases, leaving 4 bases of the junction unmatched. CDR3 nucleotide sequence: TGTGCCAGCAGTTACCCCCGGGACAGGGGCTACGAGCAGTACTTC. Its protein product is CASSYPRDRGYEQYF.

This clone was seen more than once but under ten times. The rearrangement joins TRBV5-6 to TRBJ2-5, with 7 bases matching TRBD2. V shed 0 bases and J 2 bases; nucleotides not matched to a gene: 1. This CDR3 has 14 residues. In germline, CDR1 is SGHDT, CDR2 YYEEEE. Here the CDR3 DNA reads TGTGCCAGCAGCTTGGAGCGGGGACAAGAGACCCAGTACTTC. Translation gives CASSLERGQETQYF.

The rearrangement links TRBV9 to TRBJ2-1; TRBD1 aligns across 7 bases. Germline CDR1 and CDR2: SGDLS and YYNGEE. This CDR3 has 15 residues. J was trimmed by 4 bases and V by 0 bases; bases with no gene match: 4. The DNA of the CDR3 is TGTGCCAGCAGCGTAGGCCACAGGGGTTACAATGAGCAGTTCTTC. Protein product: CASSVGHRGYNEQFF.

The genes are TRBV5-1 and TRBJ1-5; D remains unclear. Trimming cost V 4 bases and J 0 bases, with 5 bases left between them. Germline CDR1 and CDR2: SGHRS and YFSETQ. The length of the CDR3 is 13 residues. CDR3 loop: CASSVDSNQPQHF. The CDR3 DNA sequence: TGCGCCAGCAGCGTTGATAGCAATCAGCCCCAGCATTTT. Based on the CDR3 plus reference TRBV5-1 and TRBJ1-5, the full variable domain is KAGVTQTPRYLIKTRGQQVTLSCSPISGHRSVSWYQQTPGQGLQFLFEYFSETQRNKGNFPGRFSGRQFSNSRSEMNVSTLELGDSALYLCASSVDSNQPQHFGDGTRLSIL.

The rearrangement uses TRBV4-2 and TRBJ2-3, with D perhaps TRBD2 (6 bases). The V and J ends lost 4 bases and 2 bases respectively, with 7 bases between them. CDR3 length: 13 residues. Germline V gene lookup returns CDR1 LGHNA and CDR2 YNFKEQ. In nucleotides, the CDR3 is TGTGCCAGCAGCCTAGCGGCCACAGATACGCAGTATTTT. This sequence encodes CASSLAATDTQYF.

This chain links TRBV9 with TRBJ1-1, with 7 nucleotides matching TRBD1. The V and J ends lost 0 bases and 0 bases, in that order; junction bases with no gene match: 8. The CDR3 length is 17 residues. Germline CDR1 SGDLS, CDR2 YYNGEE. CDR3 bases: TGTGCCAGCAGCGTAGTGACAGGGTTGCTCATGAACACTGAAGCTTTCTTT. The encoded protein is CASSVVTGLLMNTEAFF.

The V and J genes are TRBV5-4 and TRBJ2-7; 8 bases fit TRBD1. The CDR3 is made up of 13 amino acids. Trimming at V came to 2 bases and at J to 2 bases, leaving 0 bases not matched to a gene. Germline loops: CDR1 SGHNT, CDR2 YYREEE (reference sequence). CDR3 amino acids: CASSLQGAYEQYF. The CDR3 DNA sequence: TGTGCCAGCAGCTTACAGGGGGCCTACGAGCAGTACTTC.

The chain uses TRBV2 and TRBJ2-2, with 15 bases fitting TRBD2. Germline assignment: CDR1 SNHLY and CDR2 FYNNEI. Trimming took 11 bases from V and 1 from J; bases not matched to a gene: 8. This CDR3 contains 17 residues. The CDR3 sequence: CALSGTSGGQNTGELFF. The DNA for the CDR3 is TGTGCCCTCAGCGGGACTAGCGGGGGGCAGAACACCGGGGAGCTGTTTTTT.

V and J are TRBV7-9 and TRBJ2-3; D gene uncertain. Trimming shortened V by 3 bases and J by 6 bases, and 4 bases separated the two germline ends. The CDR3 is 11 residues long. Germline V gene data show CDR1 as SEHNR and CDR2 as FQNEAQ (reference sequence). The CDR3 here is CASSFSDTQYF. The CDR3 coding sequence is TGTGCCAGCAGCTTTAGCGATACGCAGTATTTT.

J is TRBJ1-1 and V is TRBV28, with D possibly being TRBD1 (6 bases). The CDR3 contains 12 residues. The germline V and J ends were trimmed by 5 bases and 11 bases, with 15 bases remaining between them. Germline V lookup: CDR1 MDHEN, CDR2 SYDVKM. CDR3 loop: CASSLRRGPAFF. For the CDR3, the DNA is TGTGCCAGCAGTCTACGCAGGGGCCCGGCTTTCTTT. The variable domain in full, with the rest retrieved from reference TRBV28 and TRBJ1-1, is DVKVTQSSRYLVKRTGEKVFLECVQDMDHENMFWYRQDPGLGLRLIYFSYDVKMKEKGDIPEGYSVSREKKERFSLILESASTNQTSMYLCASSLRRGPAFFGQGTRLTVV.

The chain couples TRBV2 to TRBJ1-2; possibly TRBD1 for D (6 bases). The CDR3 spans 14 residues. Germline assignment: CDR1 SNHLY and CDR2 FYNNEI. Trimming cost V 4 bases and J 7 bases, with 16 bases left between them. CDR3 DNA sequence: TGTGCCAGCAGTGGGGACGGGGGGCCTGGTGGCTACACCTTC. Amino acid sequence: CASSGDGGPGGYTF.

The chain employs TRBV10-3 and TRBJ1-2; 10 positions match TRBD1. V lost 2 bases, J lost 0 bases, and 9 bases stayed unmatched. The CDR3 contains 18 residues. Per germline, CDR1 ENHRY and CDR2 SYGVKD. The CDR3 sequence: CAISESPGQGLANYGYTF. In DNA, the CDR3 is TGTGCCATCAGTGAGAGCCCGGGACAGGGGTTAGCTAACTATGGCTACACCTTC.

The sample holds one count of this clone. This chain joins TRBV7-2 and TRBJ1-5; D is unclear. There are 13 residues in the CDR3. Between the trimmed V and J ends, which lost 1 base and 6 bases, there was a span of 7 bases. In germline, CDR1 is SGHTA, CDR2 FQGNSA. CDR3 nucleotides: TGTGCCAGCAGCTTAGACGCGGGTCAGCCCCAGCATTTT. As protein: CASSLDAGQPQHF.